A single sample is the source of the 32 T cell receptor beta chains below, sequenced in a study of blood T cell repertoires in COVID-19. Sequencing used immunoSEQ multiplex PCR; TCRdb keeps in-frame clones, though not all of them. The sample lists roughly 380,000 clones; more than 85% were seen once. Specimen: PBMCs or T cells enriched from blood (not recorded which). The receptors were gathered from a woman in her twenties or thirties who had recovered from COVID-19.

The chain joins TRBV2 to TRBJ2-3; 7 bases are a match to TRBD2. Looked up from germline, CDR1 is SNHLY and CDR2 is FYNNEI. V gave up 6 bases and J gave up 3 bases; unmatched junction bases: 12. This CDR3 spans 16 amino acids. CDR3 sequence (DNA): TGTGCCAGCAGGAAAGGGACTACAGGCGGGACAGATACGCAGTATTTT. This sequence encodes CASRKGTTGGTDTQYF.

The chain employs TRBV27 and TRBJ1-6, with 11 bases fitting TRBD1. Germline V gene data show CDR1 as MNHEY and CDR2 as SMNVEV (reference sequence). The V gene end was trimmed by 4 bases and the J gene end by 10 bases; junction bases not matched to a gene: 9. This CDR3 region has 16 residues. DNA of the CDR3: TGTGCCAGCAGTTCCGCTCAGGACAGGGGGCGATCACCCCTCCACTTT. Its translation: CASSSAQDRGRSPLHF.

The CDR3 DNA reads TGTGCCAGCGGGACAAGCGACAAAAACTATGGCTACACCTTC. Translating gives CASGTSDKNYGYTF. The chain couples TRBV21-1 to TRBJ1-2; the table's D gene call, TRBD1, was not cross checked with the DNA. TRBV21-1 is marked as a pseudogene. The CDR3 sequence is 14 residues long.

The chain's CDR3 is CASSETGAQETQYF. CDR3 nucleotide sequence: TGTGCCAGCAGTGAGACGGGAGCACAAGAGACCCAGTACTTC. J is TRBJ2-5 and V is TRBV11-3, with D possibly being TRBD2 (6 bases). The germline gives CDR1 SGHNT, CDR2 YENEEA. V shed 6 bases and J shed 2 bases, with 13 bases lying between them. The CDR3 is made up of 14 amino acids.

This clone was observed a single time. CDR3 protein: CASRTGLWENTEAFF. In DNA, the CDR3 is TGTGCCAGTAGGACAGGCCTCTGGGAGAACACTGAAGCTTTCTTT. The V and J genes are TRBV19 and TRBJ1-1; the D gene is possibly TRBD1 (6 bases). This CDR3 has 15 amino acids. Deletions cut 6 bases from V and 1 base from J, with 15 bases between. CDR1 and CDR2 (germline): LNHDA, SQIVND (reference sequence).

The CDR3 bases are TGTGCCATCCAGGTTAGGGGGACTGAAGCTTTCTTT. It translates to CAIQVRGTEAFF. This chain connects TRBV12-3 or TRBV12-4 to TRBJ1-1; TRBD1 might be the D (6 bases). The CDR3 is 12 residues long. V lost 10 bases and J 5 bases, leaving 14 bases between the germline ends.

The rearrangement links TRBV19 to TRBJ2-4; tentative D call: TRBD2 (6 bases). V was clipped by 1 base and J by 3 bases, with 10 bases between them. CDR1 and CDR2 from the germline V gene are LNHDA and SQIVND (reference sequence). The CDR3 is 15 residues long. DNA of the CDR3: TGTGCCAGTAGTATAGTTCCGGACTACAAAAACATTCAGTACTTC. Residues: CASSIVPDYKNIQYF.

This clone occurred once. The V call is TRBV19, the J call TRBJ2-3, with 9 positions matching TRBD1. Germline-derived CDR1 and CDR2 are LNHDA and SQIVND (reference sequence). The ends lost 5 bases at V and 5 bases at J; junction bases unmatched: 11. The CDR3 is made up of 16 amino acids. CDR3 loop: CASSPRGQGDIDTQYF. CDR3 bases: TGTGCCAGTAGTCCGAGGGGACAGGGCGACATAGATACGCAGTATTTT.

This clone came up once. The chain uses TRBV27 and TRBJ1-1, with TRBD1 matching over 8 bases. CDR1 MNHEY and CDR2 SMNVEV come from the germline V gene (reference sequence). Germline trimming cut 6 bases from V and 5 bases from J; bases unmatched to any gene: 11. The CDR3 extends over 15 amino acids. CDR3 DNA: TGTGCCAGCAGATCCGGACAGGGCGGGTGGACTGAAGCTTTCTTT. This gives the protein CASRSGQGGWTEAFF.

The gene calls are TRBV7-8 and TRBJ2-2; D is unresolved. Germline V lookup: CDR1 SGHVS, CDR2 FQNEAQ. The CDR3 has 13 amino acids. The V end lost 1 base, the J end lost 7 bases, and 7 bases lay between the germline ends. For the CDR3, the DNA is TGTGCCAGCAGCTTAGTTCAGGTCGGGGAGCTGTTTTTT. It translates to CASSLVQVGELFF.

Here the CDR3 reads CASTLNRAEGTTFF. CDR3 in DNA: TGTGCCAGTACCCTCAACAGGGCAGAAGGGACAACTTTCTTT. The gene calls are TRBV19 and TRBJ1-1; D might be TRBD1 (6 bases). The V end lost 7 bases, the J end lost 12 bases, and 24 bases lay between the germline ends. This CDR3 contains 14 residues. Germline CDR1 is LNHDA and CDR2 is SQIVND (reference sequence).

The chain employs TRBV2 and TRBJ2-2; 8 bases fit TRBD1. V was clipped by 2 bases and J by 4 bases; unmatched bases: 3. The germline gives CDR1 SNHLY, CDR2 FYNNEI. The CDR3 sequence is 15 residues long. DNA of the CDR3: TGTGCCAGCAGTGAAAGGACAGGGACCACCGGGGAGCTGTTTTTT. Amino acids: CASSERTGTTGELFF. Combining the CDR3 with reference TRBV2 and TRBJ2-2 gives the whole variable domain EPEVTQTPSHQVTQMGQEVILRCVPISNHLYFYWYRQILGQKVEFLVSFYNNEISEKSEIFDDQFSVERPDGSNFTLKIRSTKLEDSAMYFCASSERTGTTGELFFGEGSRLTVL.

This CDR3 reads CASSYSTGGTDSPLHF. The CDR3 nucleotides read TGTGCCAGCAGTTACTCGACGGGCGGGACGGATTCACCCCTCCACTTT. V usage is TRBV6-5 and J usage is TRBJ1-6; D perhaps matches TRBD1 (5 bases). Germline V gene sequence: CDR1 MNHEY, CDR2 SVGAGI. This CDR3 has 16 residues. V shed 0 bases and J shed 8 bases, with 14 bases lying between them.

J is TRBJ2-1 and V is TRBV12-3 or TRBV12-4, with 8 bases aligning to TRBD2. Unmatched junction bases numbered 4, after V lost 2 bases and J lost 10 bases. The CDR3 extends over 13 amino acids. The CDR3, as DNA: TGTGCCAGCAGTTTATTCCGGGAGGGCGAGCAGTTCTTC. This translates into CASSLFREGEQFF.

The rearrangement joins TRBV7-2 to TRBJ1-5; D is undetermined. V was trimmed by 5 bases and J by 4 bases, leaving 21 bases between them. The CDR3 is 17 amino acids. CDR1 SGHTA and CDR2 FQGNSA come from the germline V gene. CDR3 nucleotides: TGTGCCAGCAGCCGGGGTTTTTCGGGTCGGATTAATCAGCCCCAGCATTTT. It is translated as CASSRGFSGRINQPQHF.

The chain employs TRBV29-1 and TRBJ2-1; D is possibly TRBD1 (5 bases). Germline CDR1 and CDR2: SQVTM and ANQGSEA. The CDR3 runs 14 residues. Trimming cost V 6 bases and J 3 bases, with 15 bases left between them. In DNA form, the CDR3 reads TGCAGCGTGACGATCACTGGACACTACAATGAGCAGTTCTTC. Its translation: CSVTITGHYNEQFF.

The chain combines TRBV2 with TRBJ1-5; D gene unclear. This CDR3 spans 15 amino acids. Trimming shortened V by 5 bases and J by 5 bases, and 16 bases separated the two germline ends. Germline CDR1 is SNHLY and CDR2 is FYNNEI. The CDR3 sequence is CASSQTNGVDQPQHF. The CDR3 DNA follows: TGTGCCAGCAGTCAAACTAACGGGGTTGATCAGCCCCAGCATTTT.

This chain joins TRBV28 and TRBJ2-3; D ambiguous. The CDR3 consists of 16 residues. Germline loops: CDR1 MDHEN, CDR2 SYDVKM. The V end was cut by 4 bases, the J end by 4 bases, with 18 bases between. The CDR3 region is CASSYPKPTRADTQYF. CDR3 coding DNA: TGTGCCAGCAGTTATCCGAAACCAACCCGGGCAGATACGCAGTATTTT.

This rearrangement joins TRBV11-3 to TRBJ2-1; weak D call: TRBD2 (6 bases). The germline CDR1 and CDR2 sequences are SGHNT and YENEEA. V lost 0 bases and J lost 4, with 19 bases in between. The CDR3 is 18 amino acids. The CDR3 sequence: CASSLDHGGTSRYNEQFF. Here the CDR3 DNA reads TGTGCCAGCAGCTTAGATCATGGCGGCACTAGCCGATACAATGAGCAGTTCTTC. Using reference TRBV11-3 and TRBJ2-1 for the parts outside the CDR3, the full variable domain is EAGVVQSPRYKIIEKKQPVAFWCNPISGHNTLYWYLQNLGQGPELLIRYENEEAVDDSQLPKDRFSAERLKGVDSTLKIQPAELGDSAVYLCASSLDHGGTSRYNEQFFGPGTRLTVL.

This chain joins TRBV9 and TRBJ1-1; possibly TRBD1 for D (5 bases). Germline V gene sequence: CDR1 SGDLS, CDR2 YYNGEE. This CDR3 has 15 amino acids. Trimming took off 4 bases at V and 0 bases at J, with 13 bases between the two ends. The CDR3 sequence: CASSSAGGLNTEAFF. CDR3 in DNA: TGTGCCAGCAGCTCGGCCGGGGGATTGAACACTGAAGCTTTCTTT.

The chain recombines TRBV10-2 with TRBJ1-2; 9 bases are a match to TRBD1. CDR1 is WSHSY, CDR2 SAAADI, per germline. With V trimmed by 8 bases and J by 4 bases, 8 bases remained unmatched. CDR3 size: 14 residues. The CDR3 here is CASWDRAGGYGYTF. The CDR3 DNA is TGCGCCAGCTGGGACAGGGCAGGGGGCTATGGCTACACCTTC.

The CDR3 nucleotides are TGTGCCACCAGCAGAGGTAAGCTGAACACTGAAGCTTTCTTT. As protein: CATSRGKLNTEAFF. The gene calls are TRBV15 and TRBJ1-1; D call uncertain. Germline V gene lookup returns CDR1 LNHNV and CDR2 YYDKDF (reference sequence). Trimming pared 1 base from V and 0 bases from J, leaving 6 bases between. CDR3 length equals 14 residues. Complete variable domain (other parts from reference TRBV15 and TRBJ1-1): DAMVIQNPRYQVTQFGKPVTLSCSQTLNHNVMYWYQQKSSQAPKLLFHYYDKDFNNEADTPDNFQSRRPNTSFCFLDIRSPGLGDTAMYLCATSRGKLNTEAFFGQGTRLTVV.

The V call is TRBV7-2, the J call TRBJ2-1, with no clear D. Per the germline V gene, CDR1 is SGHTA and CDR2 is FQGNSA. V was clipped by 3 bases and J by 7 bases, with 13 bases between them. The CDR3 contains 14 residues. This chain's CDR3 is CASSLGLSGNEQFF. CDR3 in DNA: TGTGCCAGCAGCTTGGGCCTAAGTGGGAATGAGCAGTTCTTC.

The rearrangement uses TRBV7-8 and TRBJ2-1, with 8 nucleotides matching TRBD2. The ends lost 1 base at V and 3 bases at J; junction bases unmatched: 5. The CDR3 contains 16 residues. Germline V lookup: CDR1 SGHVS, CDR2 FQNEAQ. The CDR3 sequence: CASSLDGTSGYNEQFF. The CDR3 coding sequence is TGTGCCAGCAGCTTAGATGGTACTAGCGGCTACAATGAGCAGTTCTTC.

The chain couples TRBV10-1 to TRBJ2-7; no clear D. CDR3 length equals 12 residues. The germline CDR1 and CDR2 sequences are WNHNN and SYGVQD (reference sequence). V lost 8 bases, J lost 3 bases, and 11 bases lay in between. The CDR3, as DNA: TGCGCCAGCGGCTCATCAGGCTACGAGCAGTACTTC. Amino acid sequence: CASGSSGYEQYF.

The CDR3: CASSLLQTTTNYGYTF. The CDR3 nucleotides are TGTGCCAGCAGCTTGCTCCAAACAACCACGAACTATGGCTACACCTTC. The chain couples TRBV7-8 to TRBJ1-2; D is unresolved. Trimming removed 3 bases at V and 2 bases at J, with 16 bases between. This CDR3 contains 16 residues. Germline V gene sequence: CDR1 SGHVS, CDR2 FQNEAQ. The complete variable domain, with remaining parts taken from reference TRBV7-8 and TRBJ1-2, reads GAGVSQSPRYKVAKRGQDVALRCDPISGHVSLFWYQQALGQGPEFLTYFQNEAQLDKSGLPSDRFFAERPEGSVSTLKIQRTQQEDSAVYLCASSLLQTTTNYGYTFGSGTRLTVV.

This chain connects TRBV27 to TRBJ2-7, with 9 bases identical to TRBD1. Germline-derived CDR1 and CDR2 are MNHEY and SMNVEV (reference sequence). Trimming removed 9 bases from V and 3 bases from J; junction bases left unmatched: 9. The CDR3 runs 14 residues. CDR3: CARPLEGQGYEQYF. The CDR3 bases are TGTGCCAGGCCTTTGGAGGGACAGGGCTACGAGCAGTACTTC.

The J gene is TRBJ2-5, the V gene TRBV5-1; 10 positions agree with TRBD2. V shed 7 bases, J shed 3 bases, and the junction held 3 bases outside the gene matches. The CDR3 runs to 13 residues. Germline V gene sequence: CDR1 SGHRS, CDR2 YFSETQ. CDR3 in DNA: TGCGCCAGCGGCCTAGCGGGAGAAGAGACCCAGTACTTC. It codes for CASGLAGEETQYF. Together with reference TRBV5-1 and TRBJ2-5, the CDR3 gives the full variable domain: KAGVTQTPRYLIKTRGQQVTLSCSPISGHRSVSWYQQTPGQGLQFLFEYFSETQRNKGNFPGRFSGRQFSNSRSEMNVSTLELGDSALYLCASGLAGEETQYFGPGTRLLVL.

The chain recombines TRBV9 with TRBJ1-1, with D maybe TRBD1 (5 bases). Trimming left V 2 bases short and J 4 bases short, with 12 bases between. The germline V gene encodes CDR1 SGDLS and CDR2 YYNGEE. This CDR3 is built from 14 residues. The CDR3 sequence: CASSVLGVGTEAFF. CDR3 bases: TGTGCCAGCAGCGTTCTAGGGGTTGGCACTGAAGCTTTCTTT. The complete variable domain, with remaining parts taken from reference TRBV9 and TRBJ1-1, reads DSGVTQTPKHLITATGQRVTLRCSPRSGDLSVYWYQQSLDQGLQFLIQYYNGEERAKGNILERFSAQQFPDLHSELNLSSLELGDSALYFCASSVLGVGTEAFFGQGTRLTVV.

This chain connects TRBV6-4 to TRBJ2-3; possibly TRBD2 for D (5 bases). V lost 1 base, J lost 5 bases, and 10 bases lay in between. Looked up from germline, CDR1 is MRHNA and CDR2 is SNTAGT. The CDR3 loop spans 14 amino acids. CDR3 residues: CASSDWTEGDTQYF. CDR3 in DNA: TGTGCCAGCAGTGACTGGACTGAAGGAGATACGCAGTATTTT.

V and J are TRBV19 and TRBJ2-1, with D maybe TRBD2 (6 bases). The CDR3 covers 16 residues. V lost 0 bases, J lost 4 bases, and 13 bases lay in between. CDR1 is LNHDA and CDR2 is SQIVND in the germline V gene (reference sequence). CDR3 bases: TGTGCCAGTAGTATAGACATAGCGGATACATACAATGAGCAGTTCTTC. Translation gives CASSIDIADTYNEQFF.

In its sample, this clone was seen once. The chain links TRBV5-4 to TRBJ2-7; 7 bases agree with TRBD2. V lost 0 bases and J lost 1; bases outside the gene matches: 4. CDR1 SGHNT and CDR2 YYREEE come from the germline V gene (reference sequence). The length of the CDR3 is 15 residues. The CDR3: CASSLAPSGSYEQYF. CDR3 sequence (DNA): TGTGCCAGCAGCTTGGCCCCTAGCGGTTCCTACGAGCAGTACTTC.